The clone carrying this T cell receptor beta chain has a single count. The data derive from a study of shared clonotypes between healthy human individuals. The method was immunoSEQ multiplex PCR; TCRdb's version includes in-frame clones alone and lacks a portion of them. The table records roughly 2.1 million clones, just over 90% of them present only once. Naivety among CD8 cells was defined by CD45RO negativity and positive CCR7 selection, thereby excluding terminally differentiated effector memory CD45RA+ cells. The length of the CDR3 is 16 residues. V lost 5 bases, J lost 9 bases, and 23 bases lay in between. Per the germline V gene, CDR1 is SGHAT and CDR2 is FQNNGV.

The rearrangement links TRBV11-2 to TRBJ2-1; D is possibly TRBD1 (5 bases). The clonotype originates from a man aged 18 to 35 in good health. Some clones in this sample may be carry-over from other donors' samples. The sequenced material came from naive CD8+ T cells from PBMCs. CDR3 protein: CASSRGPWEKGLEQFF. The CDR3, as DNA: TGTGCCAGCAGCAGGGGCCCGTGGGAAAAGGGGCTTGAGCAGTTCTTC.